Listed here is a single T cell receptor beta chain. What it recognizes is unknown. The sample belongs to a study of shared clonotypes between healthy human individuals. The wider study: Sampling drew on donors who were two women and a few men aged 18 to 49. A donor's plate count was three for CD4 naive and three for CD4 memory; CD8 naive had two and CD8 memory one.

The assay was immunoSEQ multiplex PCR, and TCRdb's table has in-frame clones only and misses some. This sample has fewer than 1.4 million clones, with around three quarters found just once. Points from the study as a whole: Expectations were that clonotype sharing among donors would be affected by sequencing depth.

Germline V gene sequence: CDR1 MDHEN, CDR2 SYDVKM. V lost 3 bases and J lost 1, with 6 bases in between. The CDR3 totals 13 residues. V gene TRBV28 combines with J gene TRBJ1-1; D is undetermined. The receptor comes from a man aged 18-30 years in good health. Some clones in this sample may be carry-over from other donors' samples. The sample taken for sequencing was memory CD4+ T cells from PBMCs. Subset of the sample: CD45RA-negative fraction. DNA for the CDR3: TGTGCCAGCAGTTTCGAGCAGAACACTGAAGCTTTCTTT. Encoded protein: CASSFEQNTEAFF.